These T cell receptor beta chains were read from a single sample in a study of cytomegalovirus exposure and HLA in healthy donors. Repertoires were generated with immunoSEQ multiplex PCR, while TCRdb's copy carries only in-frame clones and drops some. Altogether approximately 140,000 clones are present, about 82% being singletons, with the ten largest covering 1.2%. Input material: PBMCs. These receptors all stem from a boy aged 5-17 years in good health and CMV-seronegative. Each CDR3 is given with its conserved first and last residue. D genes are given only for firm matches. Size tells how often a clone was seen (once, few, many) or the class of an expanded clone, and some rows leave it out.

d_gene,v_gene,j_gene,abundance,CDR3nt,CDR3aa
TRBD1,TRBV18,TRBJ1-2,once,TGTGCCAGCTCTCCAGCTCCGGGGACAGGGCCTCCCGAAACCTTC,CASSPAPGTGPPETF
TRBD2,TRBV5-4,TRBJ2-7,few,TGTGCCAGCAGCCGCGGGGCTAGCGGGAGTGGGGAGCAGTACTTC,CASSRGASGSGEQYF
-,TRBV30,TRBJ1-1,-,TGTGCCTGGGGCCGGGCCTCAAGGGGGAACACTGAAGCTTTCTTT,CAWGRASRGNTEAFF
-,TRBV6-5,TRBJ2-3,once,TGTGCCAGCAGTTACGTAGGGAGTGGCACAGATACGCAGTATTTT,CASSYVGSGTDTQYF
TRBD1,TRBV4-2,TRBJ2-7,-,TGTGCCAGCAGCAAGGGACAGGGAGGACCCTACGAGCAGTACTTC,CASSKGQGGPYEQYF
-,TRBV30,TRBJ1-1,-,TGTGCCTGGTCCAGGAACACTGAAGCTTTCTTT,CAWSRNTEAFF
-,TRBV6-7,TRBJ2-6,-,TGTGCCAGCAGACTCCCTGCTGGGGCCAACGTCCTGACTTTC,CASRLPAGANVLTF
-,TRBV2,TRBJ2-1,once,TGTGCCAGCACCGCGATCGACTACAATGAGCAGTTCTTC,CASTAIDYNEQFF
-,TRBV18,TRBJ1-5,-,TGTGCCAGCTCGGAGTCGGGGAGTCAGCCCCAGCATTTT,CASSESGSQPQHF
-,TRBV5-6,TRBJ2-2,-,TGTGCCAGCAGCTTTGGAGGGAGGACCGGGGAGCTGTTTTTT,CASSFGGRTGELFF
TRBD2,TRBV5-1,TRBJ2-7,-,TGCGCCAGCAGCCCCCCCACGGGGGGTGCCTACGAGCAGTACTTC,CASSPPTGGAYEQYF
-,TRBV30,TRBJ1-1,-,TGTGCCTGGAGTGTACGCCGGCGGGGTGAAGCTTTCTTT,CAWSVRRRGEAFF
TRBD2,TRBV2,TRBJ2-7,-,TGTGCCAGCAGCCCAGCGGGAGGGGGGTACGAGCAGTACTTC,CASSPAGGGYEQYF
-,TRBV5-4,TRBJ2-7,-,TGTGCCAGCAGCTTAGGGGGCGGGACAGCATCCTACGAGCAGTACTTC,CASSLGGGTASYEQYF
TRBD1,TRBV6-5,TRBJ1-2,-,TGTGCCAGCAGTTACTCCGGGGCAGGGGGTGGCTACACCTTC,CASSYSGAGGGYTF
-,TRBV5-1,TRBJ2-1,-,TGCGCCAGCAGCACTGGGTTGGGCTCCGTCAGCTCCTACAATGAGCAGTTCTTC,CASSTGLGSVSSYNEQFF
-,TRBV10-3,TRBJ2-6,-,TGTGCCATCTCCGGGAACGGGGCCAACGTCCTGACTTTC,CAISGNGANVLTF
-,TRBV7-3,TRBJ2-1,few,TGTGCCAGCAGCCAAAACAGGGTTTCCGGCCATGAGCAGTTCTTC,CASSQNRVSGHEQFF
TRBD1,TRBV5-1,TRBJ2-1,-,TGCGCCAGCAGCTTGTACGGGCAGGGGGAAAACGAGCAGTTCTTC,CASSLYGQGENEQFF
TRBD1,TRBV20-1,TRBJ2-7,-,TGCAGTGCCAGGGGGTCCTACGAGCAGTACTTC,CSARGSYEQYF
TRBD1,TRBV7-3,TRBJ2-1,-,TGTGCCAGCAGCTTATCTACGACAGGGGGTGAGCAGTTCTTC,CASSLSTTGGEQFF
TRBD2,TRBV7-2,TRBJ2-2,few,TGTGCCAGCAGCTTAGCCCTAGCGGGAGGGGGAACCGGGGAGCTGTTTTTT,CASSLALAGGGTGELFF
-,TRBV4-1,TRBJ2-5,few,TGCGCCAGCAGCCTAGCGTTTCAAGAGACCCAGTACTTC,CASSLAFQETQYF
TRBD1,TRBV5-4,TRBJ1-5,-,TGTGCCAGCAGCTTCCAGGGGGATCAGCCCCAGCATTTT,CASSFQGDQPQHF
TRBD2,TRBV7-3,TRBJ2-3,-,TGTGCCAGCAGCACTAAGACTAGCGGGAGCACAGATACGCAGTATTTT,CASSTKTSGSTDTQYF
-,TRBV5-7,TRBJ2-1,-,TGTGCCAGCAGCCTACCCAACAGGATCAATGAGCAGTTCTTC,CASSLPNRINEQFF
-,TRBV7-6,TRBJ2-1,-,TGTGCCAGCAGCCCCAGGGAAGCGAATGAGCAGTTCTTC,CASSPREANEQFF
TRBD2,TRBV7-6,TRBJ2-3,-,TGTGCCAGCAGCTCACTAGCGGGAGCCACAGATACGCAGTATTTT,CASSSLAGATDTQYF
-,TRBV28,TRBJ2-7,-,TGTGCCAGTGGCGGACAGGAGGGGACCTACGAGCAGTACTTC,CASGGQEGTYEQYF
TRBD1,TRBV5-1,TRBJ1-1,-,TGCGCCAGCAGCCGGTGGACAGGGAACACTGAAGCTTTCTTT,CASSRWTGNTEAFF
-,TRBV7-9,TRBJ1-3,-,TGTGCCAGCAGCTTAGTTCCGGAGAGAAACACCATATATTTT,CASSLVPERNTIYF
-,TRBV9,TRBJ2-7,-,TGTGCCAGCAGCGTAGAAGACTGGGGGGCCTACGAGCAGTACTTC,CASSVEDWGAYEQYF
-,TRBV6-1,TRBJ2-7,-,TGTGCCAGCAAGGAGGTCGCCGTTACCTACGAGCAGTACTTC,CASKEVAVTYEQYF
TRBD1,TRBV19,TRBJ2-2,-,TGTGCCAGTATAGAAAGGGGGCTATACACCGGGGAGCTGTTTTTT,CASIERGLYTGELFF
TRBD1,TRBV6-5,TRBJ1-4,-,TGTGCCAGCAGTTACGCCCGGGACAGGGATGAAAAACTGTTTTTT,CASSYARDRDEKLFF
-,TRBV30,TRBJ1-4,-,TGTGCCTGGAGTGTAGGGGGGGACGCACTGTTTTTT,CAWSVGGDALFF
TRBD2,TRBV7-8,TRBJ2-2,-,TGTGCCAGCAGACCTGGACTAGAGAGCACCGGGGAGCTGTTTTTT,CASRPGLESTGELFF
-,TRBV19,TRBJ1-1,-,TGTGCCAGTAGCGGTGGTCCAGGGAAGGGGTTGACTGAAGCTTTCTTT,CASSGGPGKGLTEAFF
TRBD1,TRBV6-5,TRBJ2-7,-,TGTGCCAGCAGTTACAGTACAACAGGGGGAATCTACGAGCAGTACTTC,CASSYSTTGGIYEQYF
-,TRBV7-9,TRBJ2-5,-,TGTGCCAGCAGCTTAGGTGGGCCTCAAGAGACCCAGTACTTC,CASSLGGPQETQYF
TRBD1,TRBV30,TRBJ2-7,-,TGTGCCTGGATCCGGCCCCAGGGGGCCGAGCAGTACTTC,CAWIRPQGAEQYF
-,TRBV5-4,TRBJ1-3,-,TGTGCCAGCAGCTTGGCCTCGGGGAGCTCTGGAAACACCATATATTTT,CASSLASGSSGNTIYF
-,TRBV5-1,TRBJ2-2,-,TGCGCCAGCAGCGATAGCGGTACGAACACCGGGGAGCTGTTTTTT,CASSDSGTNTGELFF
-,TRBV21-1,TRBJ2-7,-,TGTGCCAGCAGCCAAAACAGGGCAACAGACGAGCAGTACTTC,CASSQNRATDEQYF
TRBD1,TRBV7-9,TRBJ2-1,-,TGTGCCAGCAGCTCATCGACAGGGACCGGTGGCAATGAGCAGTTCTTC,CASSSSTGTGGNEQFF
TRBD2,TRBV7-2,TRBJ2-7,-,TGTGCCAGCAGCTTAGCGACTAGCGGGAGGACCGTCCCCTACGAGCAGTACTTC,CASSLATSGRTVPYEQYF
TRBD1,TRBV7-9,TRBJ1-2,-,TGTGCCAGCAGCTCAGACCAGGGACAGGACTATGGCTACACCTTC,CASSSDQGQDYGYTF
-,TRBV7-2,TRBJ2-3,once,TGTGCCAGCAGCTTAGGGAGGGAGCGGACGCAGTATTTT,CASSLGRERTQYF
-,TRBV7-2,TRBJ1-4,-,TGTGCCAGCAGCTTAGTAGGGGGTGCTACTAATGAAAAACTGTTTTTT,CASSLVGGATNEKLFF
-,TRBV27,TRBJ2-5,-,TGTGCCAGCCGTTCAGGGTGGGCGACCAAAGAGACCCAGTACTTC,CASRSGWATKETQYF
-,TRBV9,TRBJ2-5,-,TGTGCCAGCGGACTCAGGGAGACCCAGTACTTC,CASGLRETQYF
-,TRBV4-1,TRBJ1-1,-,TGCGCCAGCAGCCCCCGAGGAGGGTTGAACACTGAAGCTTTCTTT,CASSPRGGLNTEAFF
-,TRBV6-5,TRBJ2-3,-,TGTGCCAGCAGTTACCTAGATACGCAGTATTTT,CASSYLDTQYF
TRBD2,TRBV11-1,TRBJ2-1,-,TGTGCCAGCAGCTTGGGAGGGCAGTCCTACAATGAGCAGTTCTTC,CASSLGGQSYNEQFF
-,TRBV2,TRBJ2-5,-,TGTGCCAGCATGGAGCAGATGCAAGAGACCCAGTACTTC,CASMEQMQETQYF
TRBD1,TRBV5-4,TRBJ2-7,-,TGTGCCAGCAGCAGATCCGGGACAGGGAACGAGCAGTACTTC,CASSRSGTGNEQYF
-,TRBV11-3,TRBJ1-2,few,TGTGCCAGCAGCCCACGGGACAACACCTTCTATGGCTACACCTTC,CASSPRDNTFYGYTF
-,TRBV6-5,TRBJ2-1,few,TGTGCCAGCAGTGACCGGCGGGCCGGTGAGCAGTTCTTC,CASSDRRAGEQFF